This is a list of T cell receptor beta chains from one sample in a study of blood T cell repertoires in COVID-19. Only in-frame clones appear in the TCRdb table, and some are missing; sequencing was by immunoSEQ multiplex PCR. This sample carries about 260,000 clones, approximately 86% of them seen once, and the ten largest clones take around 9.5%. Sequenced material: peripheral blood. These receptors came from a middle-aged man who had recovered from COVID-19. Both conserved end residues are part of each CDR3. Fields, in order: J gene, clone size, V gene, D gene, CDR3 protein, CDR3 DNA. D genes are given only for firm matches. Not all rows give a size; the values are once, few, many and, for expanded clones, a class.

J: TRBJ2-5
size: -
V: TRBV27
D: -
CDR3: CASSQRGGGVWKETQYF
DNA: TGTGCCAGCAGCCAACGAGGGGGGGGCGTGTGGAAAGAGACCCAGTACTTC

J: TRBJ2-4
size: few
V: TRBV7-9
D: -
CDR3: CASSLPIAKNIQYF
DNA: TGTGCCAGCAGCCTTCCTATAGCCAAAAACATTCAGTACTTC

J: TRBJ2-1
size: -
V: TRBV7-8
D: TRBD2
CDR3: CASSFTGTSGPKGEQFF
DNA: TGTGCCAGCAGCTTCACCGGGACTAGCGGCCCTAAAGGGGAGCAGTTCTTC

J: TRBJ1-2
size: -
V: TRBV7-2
D: -
CDR3: CASSSRDGGYTF
DNA: TGTGCCAGCAGCTCGCGGGACGGTGGCTACACCTTC

J: TRBJ1-1
size: -
V: TRBV27
D: -
CDR3: CASSPRQELNTEAFF
DNA: TGTGCCAGCAGTCCCCGACAGGAACTGAACACTGAAGCTTTCTTT

J: TRBJ2-2
size: -
V: TRBV24-1
D: -
CDR3: CATSTGVNTGELFF
DNA: TGTGCCACCAGTACGGGGGTAAACACCGGGGAGCTGTTTTTT

J: TRBJ2-2
size: -
V: TRBV18
D: TRBD1
CDR3: CASSPQPGQGTTGELFF
DNA: TGTGCCAGCTCACCTCAACCGGGACAGGGGACCACCGGGGAGCTGTTTTTT

J: TRBJ1-2
size: -
V: TRBV5-6
D: -
CDR3: CASSLTGSYGYTF
DNA: TGTGCCAGCAGCTTGACCGGGAGCTATGGCTACACCTTC

J: TRBJ2-3
size: -
V: TRBV7-6
D: TRBD1
CDR3: CASSFLRPGTGGLDTQYF
DNA: TGTGCCAGCTCATTCTTACGCCCCGGGACAGGGGGCCTAGATACGCAGTATTTT

J: TRBJ2-2
size: -
V: TRBV7-3
D: -
CDR3: CASSTLEAAGELFF
DNA: TGTGCCAGCAGCACTCTAGAGGCGGCCGGGGAGCTGTTTTTT

J: TRBJ2-1
size: -
V: TRBV6-5
D: -
CDR3: CASSTGQRYNEQFF
DNA: TGTGCCAGCAGTACTGGACAGCGATACAATGAGCAGTTCTTC

J: TRBJ1-5
size: -
V: TRBV6-6
D: -
CDR3: CASSISNQPQHF
DNA: TGTGCCAGCAGTATAAGCAATCAGCCCCAGCATTTT

J: TRBJ1-1
size: once
V: TRBV7-2
D: -
CDR3: CASSLALEVENTEAFF
DNA: TGTGCCAGCAGCTTAGCGTTAGAGGTCGAGAACACTGAAGCTTTCTTT

J: TRBJ2-7
size: -
V: TRBV27
D: -
CDR3: CASLSFGRVYEQYF
DNA: TGTGCCAGCCTTTCGTTTGGGAGAGTCTACGAGCAGTACTTC

J: TRBJ1-2
size: once
V: TRBV14
D: -
CDR3: CASSQDFRDYYGYTF
DNA: TGTGCCAGCAGCCAAGATTTCCGGGACTACTATGGCTACACCTTC

J: TRBJ2-7
size: -
V: TRBV27
D: -
CDR3: CASSPAPASDRKQYF
DNA: TGTGCCAGCAGCCCCGCGCCGGCCAGCGACCGAAAGCAGTACTTC

J: TRBJ1-1
size: -
V: TRBV5-4
D: -
CDR3: CASRQRQNTEAFF
DNA: TGTGCCAGCAGACAAAGACAGAACACTGAAGCTTTCTTT

J: TRBJ2-7
size: -
V: TRBV7-7
D: TRBD2
CDR3: CASSLGLAGVTEQYF
DNA: TGTGCCAGCAGCTTAGGGCTAGCGGGAGTTACCGAGCAGTACTTC

J: TRBJ1-3
size: -
V: TRBV5-5
D: -
CDR3: CASSFLSGNTIYF
DNA: TGTGCCAGCAGCTTTCTCTCTGGAAACACCATATATTTT

J: TRBJ2-3
size: -
V: TRBV20-1
D: TRBD2
CDR3: CSASDGGAVADTQYF
DNA: TGCAGTGCTAGTGACGGGGGGGCAGTGGCAGATACGCAGTATTTT

J: TRBJ2-7
size: -
V: TRBV6-5
D: -
CDR3: CASSSARGYEQYF
DNA: TGTGCCAGCTCGTCCGCCCGAGGCTACGAGCAGTACTTC

J: TRBJ2-3
size: -
V: TRBV4-3
D: -
CDR3: CASSQEGSATDTQYF
DNA: TGCGCCAGCAGCCAAGAGGGCTCGGCCACAGATACGCAGTATTTT

J: TRBJ2-1
size: -
V: TRBV5-1
D: -
CDR3: CASSLGTAGNEQFF
DNA: TGCGCCAGCAGCTTGGGGACAGCAGGCAATGAGCAGTTCTTC

J: TRBJ1-5
size: few
V: TRBV6-1
D: -
CDR3: CASSEGGRDQPQHF
DNA: TGTGCCAGCAGTGAAGGTGGCAGGGATCAGCCCCAGCATTTT

J: TRBJ1-6
size: -
V: TRBV9
D: -
CDR3: CASSVKWGDSPLHF
DNA: TGTGCCAGCAGCGTAAAATGGGGCGATTCACCCCTCCACTTT

J: TRBJ1-2
size: -
V: TRBV7-2
D: -
CDR3: CASSSRDYYGYTF
DNA: TGTGCCAGCAGCTCCCGGGACTACTATGGCTACACCTTC

J: TRBJ2-2
size: -
V: TRBV5-4
D: -
CDR3: CASSSPPGPSTGELFF
DNA: TGTGCCAGCAGCTCGCCCCCAGGGCCGTCCACCGGGGAGCTGTTTTTT

J: TRBJ1-2
size: -
V: TRBV6-6
D: -
CDR3: CASMGGEGVYSGYTF
DNA: TGTGCCAGCATGGGAGGGGAAGGAGTATATAGTGGCTACACCTTC

J: TRBJ2-7
size: once
V: TRBV7-2
D: TRBD2
CDR3: CASRGPPGGEQYF
DNA: TGTGCCAGCAGGGGACCGCCGGGGGGCGAGCAGTACTTC

J: TRBJ1-1
size: -
V: TRBV19
D: TRBD1
CDR3: CASGQGAGSAEAFF
DNA: TGTGCCAGTGGACAGGGGGCAGGATCAGCTGAAGCTTTCTTT

J: TRBJ1-1
size: once
V: TRBV7-2
D: -
CDR3: CASSRHLSNTEAFF
DNA: TGTGCCAGCAGCAGACATCTTTCGAACACTGAAGCTTTCTTT

J: TRBJ1-2
size: -
V: TRBV7-2
D: TRBD1
CDR3: CASSSPPGTGLYGYTF
DNA: TGTGCCAGCAGCTCCCCCCCCGGGACAGGCCTCTATGGCTACACCTTC

J: TRBJ2-5
size: -
V: TRBV27
D: -
CDR3: CASSFLGGAETQYF
DNA: TGTGCCAGCAGTTTCTTGGGTGGAGCAGAGACCCAGTACTTC

J: TRBJ2-1
size: -
V: TRBV7-2
D: -
CDR3: CASSSLTTSYNEQFF
DNA: TGTGCCAGCAGCTCTCTTACTACCTCCTACAATGAGCAGTTCTTC

J: TRBJ1-2
size: -
V: TRBV6-6
D: -
CDR3: CASSYSLQVDGYTF
DNA: TGTGCCAGCAGTTACTCGTTACAAGTTGATGGCTACACCTTC

J: TRBJ1-2
size: -
V: TRBV7-2
D: TRBD1
CDR3: CASSLGQRLGYTF
DNA: TGTGCCAGCAGCTTGGGACAGAGGCTAGGCTACACCTTC

J: TRBJ2-7
size: -
V: TRBV29-1
D: -
CDR3: CSVVRVGYEQYF
DNA: TGCAGCGTTGTCAGGGTCGGCTACGAGCAGTACTTC

J: TRBJ2-1
size: -
V: TRBV5-1
D: -
CDR3: CASSLDGETKQFF
DNA: TGCGCCAGCAGCTTGGACGGGGAGACGAAGCAGTTCTTC

J: TRBJ1-2
size: few
V: TRBV6-6
D: TRBD1
CDR3: CASGFGQGGYGYTF
DNA: TGTGCCAGCGGGTTCGGACAGGGGGGGTATGGCTACACCTTC

J: TRBJ2-5
size: -
V: TRBV11-2
D: TRBD2
CDR3: CASSPRGTWEGETQYF
DNA: TGTGCCAGCAGCCCTCGGGGTACATGGGAGGGGGAGACCCAGTACTTC

J: TRBJ2-1
size: once
V: TRBV28
D: -
CDR3: CASSFSSPNNEQFF
DNA: TGTGCCAGCAGTTTCAGTTCCCCGAACAATGAGCAGTTCTTC

J: TRBJ2-5
size: -
V: TRBV7-6
D: TRBD2
CDR3: CASSPPGTSGRNQETQYF
DNA: TGTGCCAGCAGCCCCCCCGGAACTAGCGGGAGGAACCAAGAGACCCAGTACTTC

J: TRBJ2-7
size: -
V: TRBV3-1/TRBV3-2
D: TRBD2
CDR3: CASSQASGRSPGRGEQYF
DNA: TGTGCCAGCAGCCAAGCTAGCGGGAGGTCTCCGGGGAGGGGCGAGCAGTACTTC

J: TRBJ1-1
size: -
V: TRBV10-3
D: -
CDR3: CAISESGGMNTEAFF
DNA: TGTGCCATCAGTGAGTCTGGAGGAATGAACACTGAAGCTTTCTTT

J: TRBJ1-2
size: few
V: TRBV10-3
D: -
CDR3: CAIKAEPPNYGYTF
DNA: TGTGCCATCAAGGCGGAGCCGCCCAACTATGGCTACACCTTC

J: TRBJ2-5
size: -
V: TRBV11-2
D: TRBD2
CDR3: CASSQPSGSLQETQYF
DNA: TGTGCCAGCAGCCAACCTAGCGGGAGCCTTCAAGAGACCCAGTACTTC

J: TRBJ2-2
size: once
V: TRBV14
D: TRBD2
CDR3: CASSQGSGRRAGELFF
DNA: TGTGCCAGCAGCCAAGGGAGCGGGAGACGGGCCGGGGAGCTGTTTTTT

J: TRBJ1-5
size: once
V: TRBV5-8
D: -
CDR3: CASSLVAGLSNQPQHF
DNA: TGTGCCAGCAGCTTGGTGGCAGGTCTTAGCAATCAGCCCCAGCATTTT

J: TRBJ1-3
size: -
V: TRBV15
D: -
CDR3: CATSRSRDSGNTIYF
DNA: TGTGCCACCAGCAGATCTCGGGACTCTGGAAACACCATATATTTT

J: TRBJ1-1
size: once
V: TRBV19
D: TRBD1
CDR3: CASSTQTGVGTEAFF
DNA: TGTGCCAGTAGTACCCAGACAGGGGTGGGCACTGAAGCTTTCTTT

J: TRBJ2-5
size: -
V: TRBV9
D: -
CDR3: CASSVSSVGRETQYF
DNA: TGTGCCAGCAGCGTTTCCTCCGTGGGGAGAGAGACCCAGTACTTC

J: TRBJ2-1
size: -
V: TRBV19
D: -
CDR3: CASSLTGSYNEQFF
DNA: TGTGCCAGTAGTCTGACAGGTTCCTACAATGAGCAGTTCTTC